This TCR beta chain came from a study of CD8+CD57+ T cells in acquired aplastic anemia. About the study: DNA per sorted CD4+ or CD8+ sample ranged about 0.2 to 30 ug, averaging roughly 3.2 ug.

Trimming cost V 4 bases and J 7 bases; bases outside gene matches: 15. The CDR3 is made up of 17 amino acids. Genomic DNA, the template, was used for profiling of the TCR beta VDJ and CDR3. TCRdb called the reads again in MiXCR, with one record for every CDR3 protein. The sample has fewer than 200,000 distinct CDR3 sequences, less than 60% seen once. There are many counts of this clonotype. Its cognate antigen is unknown. CD8+CD57+ cell expansion, shown by flow cytometry, had occurred in the patients selected for sequencing. Patients uniformly had severe acquired aplastic anemia. Study-wide results and limits: Approximately 27 CD8+ CDR3 sequences occurred in both the patients and the controls. Patients did not significantly differ from controls in CD8+ Simpson's diversity.

Sequenced sample: sorted CD4+, CD8+, or CD8+CD57+ T cells (not recorded which) from PBMCs. V is TRBV12-3 or TRBV12-4 and J is TRBJ1-4, with 7 bases matching TRBD1. The origin of this receptor is a human donor with aplastic anemia. The CDR3 DNA reads TGTGCCAGCAGTTCACAGGGGACGAACTTCCCCGGTGAAAAACTGTTTTTT. Residues: CASSSQGTNFPGEKLFF.